The 25 T cell receptor beta chains below all came from one sample that was sequenced in a study of T cells in Graves' hyperthyroidism and ophthalmopathy. It was RNA transcripts that yielded the amplified TCR beta CDR3 regions. Primed by the HTBI set, a first-round RT-PCR was run on the TCR CDR3. TCRdb re-derived calls from the multiplex PCR reads in MiXCR, one entry per CDR3 protein. The sample shows roughly 510,000 distinct CDR3 sequences, around 43% of them seen only once. Sequenced material: peripheral blood or thyroid tissue (not recorded which). Source of these receptors: an adult woman with Graves' disease, either hyperthyroidism or ophthalmopathy (not recorded which).

This clonotype was found once. This may be a read error: a much more frequent sequence differs by one nucleotide. V usage is TRBV7-9 and J usage is TRBJ1-1; D gene ambiguous. The V end lost 5 bases, the J end lost 2 bases, and 12 bases lay between the germline ends. The CDR3 has 14 residues. Germline V gene lookup returns CDR1 SEHNR and CDR2 FQNEAQ (reference sequence). CDR3: CASSNDVFNTEAFF. In nucleotides, the CDR3 is TGTGCCAGCAGCAACGACGTGTTCAACACTGAAGCTTTCTTT.

The chain carries TRBV2 and TRBJ1-6, with 8 bases fitting TRBD1. After removal of 11 bases from V and 8 bases from J, the junction contained 17 bases not matched to a gene. Per germline, CDR1 SNHLY and CDR2 FYNNEI. The CDR3 is 16 residues long. CDR3 sequence reads: CAWSVMLDRADSPLHF. Here the CDR3 DNA reads TGTGCCTGGAGTGTAATGTTGGACAGGGCTGATTCACCCCTCCACTTT.

This clonotype was found many times. This CDR3 fails to terminate in the conserved phenylalanine or tryptophan, so it likely reflects a read error. The genes are TRBV7-2 and TRBJ1-1; the D gene is possibly TRBD1 (6 bases). This CDR3 contains 13 residues. Germline-derived CDR1 and CDR2 are SGHTA and FQGNSA. V lost 3 bases, J lost 5 bases, and 10 bases lay in between. CDR3 bases: TGTGCCAGCAGCTTTGGGGGACAAACTGAAGCTTTCTCT. It yields the protein CASSFGGQTEAFS.

This clonotype was seen at least ten times. This chain joins TRBV7-2 and TRBJ2-7, with D possibly matching TRBD1 (5 bases). Per germline, CDR1 SGHTA and CDR2 FQGNSA. The CDR3 covers 14 residues. Trimming stripped 1 base from V and 5 bases from J, with 12 bases between. The CDR3 DNA is TGTGCCAGCAGCTTAGATGTCAGGGCGGACGAGCAGTACTTC. This codes for CASSLDVRADEQYF.

The chain recombines TRBV7-2 with TRBJ2-5, with a weak D call TRBD2 (5 bases). The CDR3 length is 15 residues. The germline gives CDR1 SGHTA, CDR2 FQGNSA. The ends were cut back, 2 bases at V and 5 bases at J, with 15 bases in the middle. The DNA for the CDR3 is TGTGCCAGCAGCTTAAGTGAGAGGGAGCAGGAGACCCAGTACTTC. This codes for CASSLSEREQETQYF.

The rearrangement uses TRBV19 and TRBJ1-5, with a weak D call TRBD1 (5 bases). The V end was cut by 6 bases, the J end by 3 bases, with 18 bases between. This CDR3 is built from 16 residues. Germline values: CDR1 LNHDA, CDR2 SQIVND (reference sequence). For the CDR3, the DNA is TGTGCCAGTAGCAGCCGGGGGTTCGGGGTCAATCAGCCCCAGCATTTT. Amino acids: CASSSRGFGVNQPQHF.

V and J are TRBV20-1 and TRBJ1-5, with D tentatively TRBD1 (6 bases). Between the trimmed V and J ends, which lost 0 bases and 5 bases, there was a span of 14 bases. This CDR3 has 15 residues. The germline gives CDR1 DFQATT, CDR2 SNEGSKA (reference sequence). DNA for the CDR3: TGCAGTGCTAGAGACAGGGGAAGTAGGGATCAGCCCCAGCATTTT. Its translation: CSARDRGSRDQPQHF.

The chain combines TRBV15 with TRBJ1-5; unclear D gene. Trimming stripped 1 base from V and 7 bases from J, with 11 bases between. CDR3 length: 14 residues. The germline CDR1 and CDR2 sequences are LNHNV and YYDKDF (reference sequence). The CDR3 spells CATSRGGFGQPQHF. The CDR3, as DNA: TGTGCCACCAGCAGAGGGGGATTCGGGCAGCCCCAGCATTTT.

The rearrangement joins TRBV7-9 to TRBJ1-3; 7 nucleotides agree with TRBD1. The CDR3 loop spans 18 amino acids. The V and J ends lost 1 base and 0 bases, in that order; junction bases with no gene match: 9. Germline V gene data show CDR1 as SEHNR and CDR2 as FQNEAQ (reference sequence). The CDR3 nucleotides are TGTGCCAGCAGCTTAGTCGTAGGGACAGTCCACTCTGGAAACACCATATATTTT. Translated: CASSLVVGTVHSGNTIYF.

The chain is built from TRBV11-2 and TRBJ2-5; 8 nucleotides line up with TRBD1. CDR1 and CDR2 from the germline V gene are SGHAT and FQNNGV. V lost 8 bases and J lost 5; bases outside the gene matches: 4. The CDR3 sequence is 12 residues long. The DNA of the CDR3 is TGTGCCAGCCAGGGGGCGGGGGAGACCCAGTACTTC. It is translated as CASQGAGETQYF. The full variable domain, in which reference TRBV11-2 and TRBJ2-5 provide the parts outside the CDR3, is EAGVAQSPRYKIIEKRQSVAFWCNPISGHATLYWYQQILGQGPKLLIQFQNNGVVDDSQLPKDRFSAERLKGVDSTLKIQPAKLEDSAVYLCASQGAGETQYFGPGTRLLVL.

This chain uses TRBV14 with TRBJ2-5, with a weak D call TRBD2 (5 bases). Trimming took off 2 bases at V and 4 bases at J, with 8 bases between the two ends. This CDR3 has 13 residues. CDR1 and CDR2 (germline): SGHDN, FVKESK. CDR3 sequence (DNA): TGTGCCAGCAGCCAACACGGAGGAGAGACCCAGTACTTC. It yields the protein CASSQHGGETQYF.

J is TRBJ2-7 and V is TRBV7-2; D might be TRBD1 or TRBD2, each matching 5 bases. This CDR3 contains 16 residues. CDR1 and CDR2 (germline): SGHTA, FQGNSA. V was trimmed by 3 bases and J by 2 bases, leaving 17 bases between them. Written as DNA, the CDR3 is TGTGCCAGCAGCTTGGGGGTCGGGCAGGGTACCTACGAGCAGTACTTC. Amino acid sequence: CASSLGVGQGTYEQYF.

The table lists this clonotype with many counts. CDR3 region: CASSLEEGYEQYF. The CDR3 region has the DNA TGTGCCAGCAGCTTAGAGGAGGGTTACGAGCAGTACTTC. The chain has TRBV7-2 and TRBJ2-7, with D perhaps TRBD2 (6 bases). The V end lost 1 base, the J end lost 4 bases, and 8 bases lay between the germline ends. The germline CDR1 and CDR2 sequences are SGHTA and FQGNSA. The CDR3 runs 13 residues.

V is TRBV10-3 and J is TRBJ1-2; D call uncertain. V lost 5 bases to trimming and J lost 8 bases, with 33 bases between them. The CDR3 runs 19 residues. CDR1 is ENHRY and CDR2 is SYGVKD in the germline V gene. Written as DNA, the CDR3 is TGTGCCATCAGTCTCACCATCACCGGGTCCCCTTTCACCAGATCCGGCTACACCTTC. This encodes CAISLTITGSPFTRSGYTF.

The chain combines TRBV7-3 with TRBJ1-1; TRBD1 matches 10 bases. Germline CDR1 and CDR2: SGHTA and FQGTGA. CDR3 length: 18 residues. Unmatched junction bases numbered 11, after V lost 1 base and J lost 3 bases. CDR3 in amino acids: CASSLIGAGGQGYTEAFF. The CDR3 nucleotides read TGTGCCAGCAGCTTAATAGGCGCGGGGGGACAGGGGTACACTGAAGCTTTCTTT. Full variable domain (remainder filled in from reference TRBV7-3 and TRBJ1-1): GAGVSQTPSNKVTEKGKYVELRCDPISGHTALYWYRQSLGQGPEFLIYFQGTGAADDSGLPNDRFFAVRPEGSVSTLKIQRTERGDSAVYLCASSLIGAGGQGYTEAFFGQGTRLTVV.

Turning to this clonotype: At one end the junction does not follow the germline gene, possibly because of a read error. CDR3 protein: CSVAYQMNTEAF. The CDR3 DNA follows: TGCAGCGTTGCGTACCAGATGAACACTGAAGCTTTC. This rearrangement joins TRBV29-1 to TRBJ2-6; unclear D gene. The germline CDR1 and CDR2 sequences are SQVTM and ANQGSEA. CDR3 size: 12 residues.

The table lists this clonotype with a few counts. The V and J genes are TRBV27 and TRBJ1-6, with unresolved D. The V and J ends lost 5 bases and 10 bases respectively, with 12 bases between them. The CDR3 runs to 13 residues. Germline V gives CDR1 MNHEY, CDR2 SMNVEV (reference sequence). CDR3 bases: TGTGCCAGCAGTGTCTCCTTCTTGTCACCCCTCCACTTT. It encodes CASSVSFLSPLHF.

The sample holds many counts of this clonotype. This rearrangement joins TRBV6-2 or TRBV6-3 to TRBJ1-5, with a possible D match to TRBD1 (5 bases). This CDR3 is 14 amino acids long. Germline V gene data show CDR1 as MNHEY and CDR2 as SVGEGT. V lost 6 bases and J 1 base, leaving 10 bases between the germline ends. The CDR3 spells CASSTRDSNQPQHF. The CDR3 bases are TGTGCCAGCAGCACCAGGGACAGCAATCAGCCCCAGCATTTT.

The sample holds many counts of this clonotype. The CDR3 loop is CSSSNYGYTF. In DNA, the CDR3 is TGCAGTAGTTCTAACTATGGCTACACCTTC. V gene TRBV20-1 combines with J gene TRBJ1-2; D is ambiguous. This CDR3 has 10 amino acids. Trimming left V 8 bases short and J 0 bases short, with 4 bases between. Germline CDR1 and CDR2: DFQATT and SNEGSKA (reference sequence).

The chain links TRBV7-9 to TRBJ1-2; the match to TRBD1 covers 8 bases. The length of the CDR3 is 14 residues. Germline CDR1 SEHNR, CDR2 FQNEAQ (reference sequence). The J segment lost 6 bases and the V segment lost 6 bases, leaving 9 bases of the junction unmatched. CDR3 residues: CASRPTGVIHGYTF. In nucleotides, the CDR3 is TGTGCCAGCAGACCGACAGGGGTTATTCATGGCTACACCTTC.

This chain connects TRBV29-1 to TRBJ2-1, with D possibly being TRBD1 (6 bases). CDR3 size: 12 residues. The germline V and J ends were trimmed by 7 bases and 4 bases, with 11 bases remaining between them. Germline V gene lookup returns CDR1 SQVTM and CDR2 ANQGSEA. CDR3: CSAGTPYNEQFF. CDR3 coding DNA: TGCAGCGCCGGGACACCTTACAATGAGCAGTTCTTC.

In its sample, this clonotype was seen once. V is TRBV28 and J is TRBJ1-2, with D unclear. The CDR3 spans 12 residues. Germline loops: CDR1 MDHEN, CDR2 SYDVKM. Deletions cut 8 bases from V and 8 bases from J, with 15 bases between. The CDR3 DNA follows: TGTGCCAGCTCTCAGGAGGGTATGGGCTACACCTTC. This sequence encodes CASSQEGMGYTF.

This clonotype was seen repeatedly, ten times or more. The DNA for the CDR3 is TGCGCCAGCAGCCAAGGGGAGGATCCAGGGCCAGCTTTCTTT. Translated: CASSQGEDPGPAFF. The rearrangement joins TRBV4-3 to TRBJ1-1; D is possibly TRBD1 (5 bases). This CDR3 region has 14 residues. V was clipped by 1 base and J by 10 bases, with 16 bases between them. The germline V gene encodes CDR1 LGHNA and CDR2 YSLEER.

In this sample, this clonotype turned up many times. The chain couples TRBV5-1 to TRBJ2-7; D possibly uses TRBD1 or TRBD2 (6 bases each). From germline, CDR1 is SGHRS and CDR2 YFSETQ. Trimming removed 3 bases at V and 4 bases at J, with 17 bases between. The CDR3 length is 15 residues. The CDR3 DNA reads as TGCGCCAGCAGCTCCTCGGGGGCAGGGCAGTACGAGCAGTACTTC. Encoded protein: CASSSSGAGQYEQYF.

This clonotype was detected only a few times. The CDR3 loop is CASRFGQGDSNQPQHF. The DNA of the CDR3 is TGTGCCAGCCGATTCGGACAGGGGGATAGCAATCAGCCCCAGCATTTT. The chain uses TRBV2 and TRBJ1-5; 10 positions match TRBD1. CDR3 length: 16 residues. After removal of 8 bases from V and 0 bases from J, the junction contained 7 bases not matched to a gene. The germline V gene encodes CDR1 SNHLY and CDR2 FYNNEI.